The 15 T cell receptor beta chains listed next were all sequenced from one sample in a study of blood T cell repertoires in COVID-19. TCRdb's table, derived via immunoSEQ multiplex PCR, lists solely in-frame clones and lacks some. The sample has under 300,000 clones; about 89% are singletons. The sequencing input was PBMCs or T cells enriched from blood (not recorded which). The receptors originated from a man between 35 and 55 years old who had recovered from COVID-19.

This chain connects TRBV7-3 to TRBJ2-2; D might be TRBD2 (6 bases). With 1 base removed from V and 5 bases from J, the gap between germline ends came to 11 bases. This CDR3 spans 15 amino acids. From germline, CDR1 is SGHTA and CDR2 FQGTGA. The CDR3 loop is CASSLMLADTGELFF. The CDR3 DNA is TGTGCCAGCAGCTTAATGTTAGCGGATACCGGGGAGCTGTTTTTT.

The rearrangement uses TRBV12-3 or TRBV12-4 and TRBJ1-1; D unresolved. The CDR3 spans 12 residues. Trimming removed 5 bases from V and 5 bases from J, with 9 bases in between. The CDR3 protein is CASSQIQTEAFF. The CDR3 DNA sequence: TGTGCCAGCAGTCAAATCCAGACTGAAGCTTTCTTT.

This chain joins TRBV2 and TRBJ1-5, with TRBD1 as a possible D gene (6 bases). With 8 bases removed from V and 0 bases from J, the gap between germline ends came to 11 bases. Germline assignment: CDR1 SNHLY and CDR2 FYNNEI. This CDR3 has 14 amino acids. This CDR3 is CASGGEFSNQPQHF. Here the CDR3 DNA reads TGTGCCAGCGGGGGCGAGTTTAGCAATCAGCCCCAGCATTTT.

The chain couples TRBV27 to TRBJ2-7; D remains unclear. Trimming took 6 bases from V and 6 from J, leaving 12 bases between them. The CDR3 spans 12 residues. Germline values: CDR1 MNHEY, CDR2 SMNVEV (reference sequence). CDR3 amino acids: CASSIRGGEQYF. The CDR3 region has the DNA TGTGCCAGCAGCATCCGAGGTGGCGAGCAGTACTTC.

The chain has TRBV2 and TRBJ2-1, with D perhaps matching TRBD1 (6 bases). V was pared by 6 bases and J by 6 bases, with 21 bases between. The CDR3 is 16 amino acids. Germline CDR1 reads SNHLY; CDR2 reads FYNNEI. CDR3: CASRDFVGQLINEQFF. For the CDR3, the DNA is TGTGCCAGCAGGGACTTTGTGGGACAATTAATCAATGAGCAGTTCTTC.

The CDR3 spells CASSTIDSISYEQYF. As DNA, the CDR3 is TGTGCCAGCAGCACTATTGACAGTATATCCTACGAGCAGTACTTC. The gene calls are TRBV28 and TRBJ2-7, with D maybe TRBD1 (5 bases). CDR1 is MDHEN, CDR2 SYDVKM, per germline. V shed 6 bases and J shed 1 base, with 16 bases lying between them. The CDR3 loop spans 15 amino acids. Full variable domain (outside the CDR3, taken from reference TRBV28 and TRBJ2-7): DVKVTQSSRYLVKRTGEKVFLECVQDMDHENMFWYRQDPGLGLRLIYFSYDVKMKEKGDIPEGYSVSREKKERFSLILESASTNQTSMYLCASSTIDSISYEQYFGPGTRLTVT.

V and J are TRBV28 and TRBJ2-1, with D possibly being TRBD1 (6 bases). This CDR3 spans 19 amino acids. Trimming stripped 8 bases from V and 5 bases from J, with 31 bases between. Germline values: CDR1 MDHEN, CDR2 SYDVKM. The CDR3 DNA reads as TGTGCCAGCGCCAGTCCCTCGGACAGCCTATTTCGCAAGGACAATGAGCAGTTCTTC. The encoded protein is CASASPSDSLFRKDNEQFF.

The table lists this clone with a count of one. The chain joins TRBV6-5 to TRBJ2-3, with TRBD2 matching over 11 bases. The germline gives CDR1 MNHEY, CDR2 SVGAGI. The CDR3 loop spans 14 amino acids. J was trimmed by 1 base and V by 6 bases; bases with no gene match: 0. CDR3 nucleotide sequence: TGTGCCAGCAGGACTAGCGGGGGCACAGATACGCAGTATTTT. It encodes CASRTSGGTDTQYF.

This clone appeared a single time. This CDR3 is CASSSGDTSNQPQHF. CDR3 in DNA: TGTGCCAGCAGCTCCGGGGACACCAGCAATCAGCCCCAGCATTTT. V is TRBV28 and J is TRBJ1-5, with D possibly TRBD1 on 6 matching bases. From germline, CDR1 is MDHEN and CDR2 SYDVKM. There are 15 residues in the CDR3. The V and J ends lost 6 bases and 1 base respectively, with 13 bases between them.

The gene calls are TRBV28 and TRBJ2-6, with 14 bases fitting TRBD2. In germline, CDR1 is MDHEN, CDR2 SYDVKM. Germline trimming cut 5 bases from V and 2 bases from J; bases unmatched to any gene: 8. This CDR3 region has 19 residues. The CDR3 DNA follows: TGTGCCAGCAGTCCTCTAGTGACTAGCGGGAGGGCTGGGGCCAACGTCCTGACTTTC. It is translated as CASSPLVTSGRAGANVLTF.

The chain joins TRBV7-6 to TRBJ1-3; no firm D call. Germline CDR1 and CDR2: SGHVS and FNYEAQ. Trimming stripped 0 bases from V and 4 bases from J, with 22 bases between. This CDR3 is built from 19 residues. The CDR3 reads CASSLAEPGISGSGNTIYF. CDR3 DNA: TGTGCCAGCAGCTTAGCAGAGCCGGGAATCAGTGGCTCCGGAAACACCATATATTTT. Variable domain in full (rest from reference TRBV7-6 and TRBJ1-3): GAGVSQSPRYKVTKRGQDVALRCDPISGHVSLYWYRQALGQGPEFLTYFNYEAQQDKSGLPNDRFSAERPEGSISTLTIQRTEQRDSAMYRCASSLAEPGISGSGNTIYFGEGSWLTVV.

The CDR3 spells CASSLGGFRVNTEAFF. The DNA of the CDR3 is TGTGCCAGCAGCTTAGGGGGATTCAGGGTAAACACTGAAGCTTTCTTT. This rearrangement joins TRBV11-3 to TRBJ1-1; possible D gene TRBD1, 5 bases. The CDR3 spans 16 residues. Trimming pared 1 base from V and 2 bases from J, leaving 14 bases between. Per the germline V gene, CDR1 is SGHNT and CDR2 is YENEEA.

This chain connects TRBV29-1 to TRBJ1-3; tentative D call: TRBD1 (6 bases). This CDR3 region has 14 residues. V lost 4 bases and J lost 3, with 13 bases in between. The germline CDR1 and CDR2 sequences are SQVTM and ANQGSEA. The CDR3 region has the DNA TGCAGCGTTGCGGCAGGGGCGGGTGGAAACACCATATATTTT. Translated: CSVAAGAGGNTIYF.

This sequence joins TRBV7-9 and TRBJ2-1; possible D gene TRBD2, 6 bases. CDR3 length: 16 residues. V lost 5 bases and J lost 4, with 18 bases in between. Germline values: CDR1 SEHNR, CDR2 FQNEAQ (reference sequence). CDR3 nucleotide sequence: TGTGCCAGCAGCCCGCGATGGGCGGGGCGGTACAATGAGCAGTTCTTC. Amino acids: CASSPRWAGRYNEQFF.

This rearrangement joins TRBV5-4 to TRBJ1-5; D remains ambiguous. CDR1 is SGHNT and CDR2 is YYREEE in the germline V gene (reference sequence). The CDR3 runs 14 residues. Trimming left V 4 bases short and J 1 base short, with 9 bases between. CDR3 nucleotides: TGTGCCAGCAGCAAGGCGGGGAGCAATCAGCCCCAGCATTTT. It yields the protein CASSKAGSNQPQHF.